This entry concerns a single T cell receptor beta chain. The antigen remains undetermined. There are 16 residues in the CDR3. V lost 7 bases and J lost 1; bases outside the gene matches: 7. From germline, CDR1 is SGHTA and CDR2 FQGNSA. These data are taken from a study of long-term antiretroviral therapy in people with HIV. The study's findings and limits: Repertoires looked antigen-experienced, with only a slight naive shift after ART.

The assay, immunoSEQ v3.0, was run at survey level. Method: immunoSEQ multiplex PCR; TCRdb's copy keeps in-frame clones and lacks some. The sample yields 15,000 or so clones, less than 90% seen once. This material consisted of unsorted PBMCs, taken 2.1 years after starting antiretroviral therapy. The chain links TRBV7-2 to TRBJ2-6; 7 positions agree with TRBD1. The sequence was collected from a woman aged 40 to 49 with HIV. Written as DNA, the CDR3 is TGTGCCAGCACAGGACAGGTTTTATCTGGGGCCAACGTCCTGACTTTC. As protein: CASTGQVLSGANVLTF.